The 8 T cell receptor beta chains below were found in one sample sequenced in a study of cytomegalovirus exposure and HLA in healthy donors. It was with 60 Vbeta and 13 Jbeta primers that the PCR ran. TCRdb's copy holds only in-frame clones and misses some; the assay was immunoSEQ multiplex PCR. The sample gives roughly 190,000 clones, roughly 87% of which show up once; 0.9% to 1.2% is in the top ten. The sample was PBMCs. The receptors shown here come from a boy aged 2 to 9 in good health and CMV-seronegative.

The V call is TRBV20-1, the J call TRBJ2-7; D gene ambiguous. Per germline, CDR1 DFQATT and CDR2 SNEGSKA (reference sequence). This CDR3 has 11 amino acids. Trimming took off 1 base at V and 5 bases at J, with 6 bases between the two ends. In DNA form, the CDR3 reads TGCAGTGCTAGAGGACTTAACGAGCAGTACTTC. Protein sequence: CSARGLNEQYF.

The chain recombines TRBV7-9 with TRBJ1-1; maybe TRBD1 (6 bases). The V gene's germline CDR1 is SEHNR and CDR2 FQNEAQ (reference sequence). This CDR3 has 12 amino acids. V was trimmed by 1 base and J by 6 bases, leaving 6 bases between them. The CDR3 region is CASSLEGAEAFF. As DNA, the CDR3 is TGTGCCAGCAGCTTAGAGGGGGCTGAAGCTTTCTTT. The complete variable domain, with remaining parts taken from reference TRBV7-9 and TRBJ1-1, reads DTGVSQNPRHKITKRGQNVTFRCDPISEHNRLYWYRQTLGQGPEFLTYFQNEAQLEKSRLLSDRFSAERPKGSFSTLEIQRTEQGDSAMYLCASSLEGAEAFFGQGTRLTVV.

CDR3: CASSFGGGGETQYF. As DNA, the CDR3 is TGTGCCAGCAGTTTCGGGGGAGGAGGAGAGACCCAGTACTTC. The J gene is TRBJ2-5, the V gene TRBV27; D perhaps matches TRBD2 (6 bases). V was trimmed by 3 bases and J by 4 bases, leaving 12 bases between them. Germline V gene lookup returns CDR1 MNHEY and CDR2 SMNVEV (reference sequence). This CDR3 is 14 amino acids long.

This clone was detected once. CDR3 region: CATGTSGSGLAKNIQYF. DNA of the CDR3: TGTGCCACCGGGACTAGCGGGAGTGGCCTAGCCAAAAACATTCAGTACTTC. The chain uses TRBV19 and TRBJ2-4; TRBD2 agrees at 14 bases. After removal of 10 bases from V and 0 bases from J, the junction contained 8 bases not matched to a gene. The length of the CDR3 is 17 residues. CDR1 is LNHDA and CDR2 is SQIVND in the germline V gene (reference sequence).

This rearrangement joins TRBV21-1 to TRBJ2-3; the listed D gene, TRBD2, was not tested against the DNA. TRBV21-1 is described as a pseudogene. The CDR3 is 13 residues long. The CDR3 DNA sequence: TGTGCCAGCCTAAAGCGGAGCACAGATACGCAGTATTTT. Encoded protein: CASLKRSTDTQYF.

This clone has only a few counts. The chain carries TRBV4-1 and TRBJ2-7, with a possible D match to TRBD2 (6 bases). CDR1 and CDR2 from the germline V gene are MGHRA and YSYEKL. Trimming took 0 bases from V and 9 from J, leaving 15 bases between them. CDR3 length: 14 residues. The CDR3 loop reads CASSQDSRGTAQYF. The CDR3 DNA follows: TGCGCCAGCAGCCAAGATAGCCGGGGGACGGCGCAGTACTTC.

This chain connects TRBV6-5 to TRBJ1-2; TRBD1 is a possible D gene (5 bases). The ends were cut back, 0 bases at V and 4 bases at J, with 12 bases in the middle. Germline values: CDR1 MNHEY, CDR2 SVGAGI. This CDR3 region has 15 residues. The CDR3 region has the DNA TGTGCCAGCAGTTACTCGAATCTGGGGGGCTATGGCTACACCTTC. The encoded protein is CASSYSNLGGYGYTF.

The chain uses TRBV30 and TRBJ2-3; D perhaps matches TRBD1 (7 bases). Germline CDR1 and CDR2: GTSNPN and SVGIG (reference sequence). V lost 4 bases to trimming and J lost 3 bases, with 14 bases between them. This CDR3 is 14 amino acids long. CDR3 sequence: CAWKRRGATDTQYF. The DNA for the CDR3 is TGTGCCTGGAAACGCAGGGGGGCGACAGATACGCAGTATTTT.